The present TCR beta chain was sequenced within a study of OX40 agonist ivuxolimab in advanced cancers. Turning to the study itself: A history of anti-PD-1, anti-PD-L1 or anti-CTLA-4 therapy was acceptable, and roughly 40% had some. Regarding the study as a whole: In general, CD8+ T cells held more expanded clones than CD4+ did, on average. Low normalized T-cell clonal expansion was also seen in some nonresponders.

The length of the CDR3 is 14 residues. Germline V gene sequence: CDR1 MNHNS, CDR2 SASEGT. V was shortened by 7 bases and J by 4 bases, with 13 bases between the two germline ends. Drawing of blood for sampling happened at baseline, at cycle 4 day 1, and at cycle 7 day 1. Points on this clone: Its antigen is unknown.

Some clones are missing from TCRdb's copy, which holds only in-frame ones; the method was immunoSEQ multiplex PCR. The table includes about 45,000 clones, approximately 91% detected once. The chain joins TRBV6-1 to TRBJ2-2; maybe TRBD2 (5 bases). Sequencing used CD4+ or CD8+ T cells sorted from blood, obtained in a trial of the OX40 agonist ivuxolimab. The receptor was isolated from an adult with an advanced solid tumor such as melanoma, head and neck, liver or kidney cancer. This CDR3 is CASKISVVTGELFF. The CDR3 bases are TGTGCCAGCAAGATTAGCGTTGTCACCGGGGAGCTGTTTTTT.